This TCR beta chain was profiled in a study of blood T cell repertoires in COVID-19. On the study more broadly: Italy, Spain and the United States were the sources of the convalescent and acute COVID-19 samples.

The table came from immunoSEQ multiplex PCR; TCRdb's copy has only in-frame clones and leaves some out. Of about 78,000 clones listed, roughly 86% are singletons. Germline values: CDR1 SEHNR, CDR2 FQNEAQ (reference sequence). V was clipped by 8 bases and J by 3 bases, with 10 bases between them. CDR3 length: 12 amino acids. Sample: peripheral blood. This TCR was recovered from a man between 45 and 60 years old with active or convalescent COVID-19. The V and J genes are TRBV7-9 and TRBJ1-1, with D tentatively TRBD1 (5 bases). CDR3 sequence (DNA): TGTGCCAGCTCTGGGGGGTACACTGAAGCTTTCTTT. Amino acids: CASSGGYTEAFF.